The clone carrying this T cell receptor (beta chain) was detected ten times or more. TCRdb itself ran the 5' RACE reads through MiXCR, one entry per CDR3 protein. The sample includes more than 300,000 distinct CDR3 sequences, roughly 15% of them seen just once. This specimen belongs to a study of T-cell memory formation after mild COVID-19. The germline V and J ends were trimmed by 0 bases and 7 bases, with 12 bases remaining between them. CDR1 and CDR2 (germline): LGHNA, YNFKEQ. There are 14 residues in the CDR3. The source is a man between 18 and 35 years old who had mild COVID-19 (a few samples of this study predate the infection). Cell type and time point are not known. The chain is built from TRBV4-2 and TRBJ1-2; no reliable D call. Sequenced material: PBMCs or a T cell subset sorted from them (not recorded which). In DNA, the CDR3 is TGTGCCAGCAGCCAAGAGAACGCGGACGGTGGCTACACCTTC. Protein: CASSQENADGGYTF.